The rows below give T cell receptor beta chains drawn from one sample of a study of blood T cell repertoires in COVID-19. Measured with immunoSEQ multiplex PCR; TCRdb has only the in-frame clones, and not every one. The sample holds just under 65,000 clones; roughly 78% are singletons and the top ten take approximately 15%. Source material: peripheral blood. These receptors were collected from a man between 60 and 75 years old with COVID-19, enrolled during active disease. Each CDR3 is given with its conserved first and last residue. A D gene is named only where the DNA matches it firmly. Some rows have no size entry. The others give once, few or many, or a class for an expanded clone.

abundance	d_gene	len	v_gene	j_gene	CDR3nt	CDR3aa
-	-	16	TRBV5-1	TRBJ1-1	TGCGCCAGCAGCTTGTTCCAGGGGAGATTTAACACTGAAGCTTTCTTT	CASSLFQGRFNTEAFF
-	-	14	TRBV19	TRBJ1-6	TGTGCCACCTCCTCCGGAGATTTCTCCTCACCCCTCCACTTT	CATSSGDFSSPLHF
-	TRBD2	15	TRBV5-1	TRBJ2-3	TGCGCCAGCCACGTATCTCTAGCGGGCACAGATACGCAGTATTTT	CASHVSLAGTDTQYF
-	-	14	TRBV7-6	TRBJ2-1	TGTGCCAGCAGCTTAGGATTGCAGGGTGGTGAGCAGTTCTTC	CASSLGLQGGEQFF
-	-	16	TRBV14	TRBJ2-3	TGTGCCAGCAGCCATGTAACTAGGATCGACACAGATACGCAGTATTTT	CASSHVTRIDTDTQYF
-	TRBD2	15	TRBV20-1	TRBJ2-3	TGCAGTGCTAGTTCGAGCGGGGGGACCACAGATACGCAGTATTTT	CSASSSGGTTDTQYF
-	-	14	TRBV5-1	TRBJ2-1	TGCGCCAGCAGCTTGGGAGCCCTCGGGGATGAGCAGTTCTTC	CASSLGALGDEQFF
-	TRBD1	14	TRBV18	TRBJ2-7	TGTGCCAGCTCACACCGGGACAGGGAGGGAGAGCAGTACTTC	CASSHRDREGEQYF
-	-	14	TRBV4-2	TRBJ1-6	TGTGCCAGCACAGACAGCTCCTATAATTCACCCCTCCACTTT	CASTDSSYNSPLHF
-	TRBD2	18	TRBV5-3	TRBJ2-7	TGTGCCAGAAGCTTGACTAGCGGGGGGGATAATCTATTCTACGAGCAGTACTTC	CARSLTSGGDNLFYEQYF
once	-	15	TRBV9	TRBJ1-4	TGTGCCAGCAGCGTAGAGGGGCAGTCTAATGAAAAACTGTTTTTT	CASSVEGQSNEKLFF
-	-	15	TRBV3-1/TRBV3-2	TRBJ1-3	TGTGCCAGCAGTCCCGCGGGTAGTTCTGGAAACACCATATATTTT	CASSPAGSSGNTIYF
few	-	13	TRBV5-3	TRBJ2-5	TGTGCCAGAAGCTCCCTGGAGGGAGAGACCCAGTACTTC	CARSSLEGETQYF
-	-	15	TRBV4-2	TRBJ2-3	TGTGCCAGCAGCCAAGAATGGACGGGAACAGATACGCAGTATTTT	CASSQEWTGTDTQYF
few	-	12	TRBV29-1	TRBJ1-5	TGCAGCGTGGGGACTGCCGATCAGCCCCAGCATTTT	CSVGTADQPQHF
many	-	12	TRBV27	TRBJ1-4	TGTGCCAGCAGTTTTGTCAGGGGAAAACTGTTTTTT	CASSFVRGKLFF
-	-	14	TRBV25-1	TRBJ2-4	TGTGCCAGCAGCGGGGTGGGAGCCAAAAACATTCAGTACTTC	CASSGVGAKNIQYF
once	-	14	TRBV5-4	TRBJ1-1	TGTGCCAGCAGCTTAGAGCGGAGCGGGGCTGAAGCTTTCTTT	CASSLERSGAEAFF
few	TRBD1	17	TRBV11-2	TRBJ2-7	TGTGCCAGCAGCTCACTGCGGGGGCGGGACAGGGCCTACGAGCAGTACTTC	CASSSLRGRDRAYEQYF
few	-	12	TRBV5-1	TRBJ1-1	TGCGCCAGCGGACGGGAGAACACTGAAGCTTTCTTT	CASGRENTEAFF
few	-	15	TRBV5-1	TRBJ2-1	TGCGCCAGCAGCACGCAGGGTCAGTCCTACAATGAGCAGTTCTTC	CASSTQGQSYNEQFF
-	-	13	TRBV2	TRBJ2-3	TGTGCCAGCAGTGAGGACATGGGGGATACGCAGTATTTT	CASSEDMGDTQYF
-	TRBD1	15	TRBV5-4	TRBJ1-6	TGTGCCAGCAGCACCCCGCAGGGACAGAATTCACCCCTCCACTTT	CASSTPQGQNSPLHF
-	TRBD2	17	TRBV7-9	TRBJ2-5	TGTGCCAGCAGCCAACCCCTGGGCGGGGGGGCCGGAGAGACCCAGTACTTC	CASSQPLGGGAGETQYF
-	TRBD2	13	TRBV18	TRBJ2-7	TGTGCCACCCAGCTAGCGGTATCCTACGAGCAGTACTTC	CATQLAVSYEQYF
-	-	14	TRBV3-1/TRBV3-2	TRBJ1-1	TGTGCCAGCAGCCTGGCGGACGGGGGTACTGAAGCTTTCTTT	CASSLADGGTEAFF
-	TRBD1	15	TRBV30	TRBJ1-4	TGTGCCTGGGGGGACACCGGGACAGGGTCGGAAAAACTGTTTTTT	CAWGDTGTGSEKLFF
-	TRBD1	14	TRBV5-6	TRBJ1-1	TGTGCCAGCAGCTTTACAGGGGCGAGCGCTGAAGCTTTCTTT	CASSFTGASAEAFF
-	TRBD1	18	TRBV4-1	TRBJ2-7	TGCGCCAGCAGCCAAGAAGGACAGGGTGGAATAGGCTCCTACGAGCAGTACTTC	CASSQEGQGGIGSYEQYF
many	-	15	TRBV19	TRBJ1-5	TGTGCCAGTACCCTCGCGCCGATCAGCAATCAGCCCCAGCATTTT	CASTLAPISNQPQHF
-	-	12	TRBV27	TRBJ1-2	TGTGCCAGCAGTCCAGACAGGTTCGGCTACACCTTC	CASSPDRFGYTF
-	TRBD1	17	TRBV18	TRBJ2-7	TGTGCCAGCTCACCGGCCCCCGGACAGGGGCTCTCCTACGAGCAGTACTTC	CASSPAPGQGLSYEQYF
-	TRBD2	12	TRBV27	TRBJ2-7	TGTGCCAGCAAAGAGCGGGAGAGCGAGCAGTACTTC	CASKERESEQYF
-	-	14	TRBV4-1	TRBJ1-2	TGCGCCAGCAGCCAAGATGGGGGGTTTCGTGGCTACACCTTC	CASSQDGGFRGYTF
few	-	13	TRBV2	TRBJ1-1	TGTGCCAGCAGGTCAACAGGGAGGGCTGAAGCTTTCTTT	CASRSTGRAEAFF
-	TRBD1	13	TRBV30	TRBJ1-6	TGTGCCTGGACGAGGACAGGGAATTCACCCCTCCACTTT	CAWTRTGNSPLHF
-	TRBD2	16	TRBV27	TRBJ2-2	TGTGCCAGCAGTTACACAGCGGGGGGGCGATACGGGGAGCTGTTTTTT	CASSYTAGGRYGELFF
-	-	11	TRBV4-1	TRBJ2-1	TGCGCCAGCAAAAGACGAGGTGAGCAGTTCTTC	CASKRRGEQFF
-	TRBD1	14	TRBV30	TRBJ1-5	TGTGCCTGGAGCCAACGACAGGGACGTCAGCCCCAGCATTTT	CAWSQRQGRQPQHF
medium-sized	-	16	TRBV3-1/TRBV3-2	TRBJ2-2	TGTGCCAGCAGCGGGCGTGAGGGGGAGAACACCGGGGAGCTGTTTTTT	CASSGREGENTGELFF
once	-	16	TRBV27	TRBJ1-6	TGTGCCAGCAGTTTGAGAGCTGCTCCCTATAATTCACCCCTCCACTTT	CASSLRAAPYNSPLHF
-	TRBD1	14	TRBV7-2	TRBJ1-1	TGTGCCAGCAGCCCCGGGACAGGGGGCACTCAAGCTTTCTTT	CASSPGTGGTQAFF
once	TRBD2	17	TRBV7-2	TRBJ2-7	TGTGCCAGCAGCTTATTGGGTTTGGGACTAGATTCCTACGAGCAGTACTTC	CASSLLGLGLDSYEQYF
once	-	15	TRBV30	TRBJ2-4	TGTGCCTGGAGTGTAGGGGATATGGCCAAAAACATTCAGTACTTC	CAWSVGDMAKNIQYF
-	TRBD2	18	TRBV7-9	TRBJ2-2	TGTGCCAGCAGCCAACGTGTAAGGGCAGCGGGGGAGACCGGGGAGCTGTTTTTT	CASSQRVRAAGETGELFF
-	TRBD2	13	TRBV7-9	TRBJ2-5	TGTGCCAGCAGCGGACTAGCCCAAGAGACCCAGTACTTC	CASSGLAQETQYF
-	-	15	TRBV27	TRBJ1-5	TGTGCCAGCAAGTGGGGGAGGGGGGTCAATCAGCCCCAGCATTTT	CASKWGRGVNQPQHF
few	-	12	TRBV2	TRBJ2-3	TGTGCCAGCAGCCTCGACAGGGATACGCAGTATTTT	CASSLDRDTQYF
-	-	14	TRBV3-1/TRBV3-2	TRBJ2-3	TGTGCCAGCAGCCAACTCCTTAGCACAGATACGCAGTATTTT	CASSQLLSTDTQYF
-	TRBD2	14	TRBV6-2/TRBV6-3	TRBJ2-5	TGTGCCAGCAGCCCCGGGACTAGCGTCGCGACCCAGTACTTC	CASSPGTSVATQYF
-	-	16	TRBV2	TRBJ1-4	TGTGCCAGCACCCTTGGTTCCGGGGGGTCACGTGAAAAACTGTTTTTT	CASTLGSGGSREKLFF
once	TRBD1	18	TRBV12-5	TRBJ1-1	TGTGCTAGTGGTTTTTATCGGGACAGGGCGGCGGGGAACACTGAAGCTTTCTTT	CASGFYRDRAAGNTEAFF
once	-	14	TRBV3-1/TRBV3-2	TRBJ1-5	TGTGCCAGCAGCCCAGGGGTCCTAAATCAGCCCCAGCATTTT	CASSPGVLNQPQHF
-	TRBD2	14	TRBV7-3	TRBJ2-7	TGTGCCAGCAGCTGGACTAGCGGGGACCACGAGCAGTACTTC	CASSWTSGDHEQYF
-	TRBD2	14	TRBV3-1/TRBV3-2	TRBJ2-3	TGTGCCAGCAGCCAACTAGCGGGGACAGATACGCAGTATTTT	CASSQLAGTDTQYF
-	TRBD2	15	TRBV2	TRBJ2-2	TGTGCCAGCAGTGGGGAGGGGCGCCTTACCGGGGAGCTGTTTTTT	CASSGEGRLTGELFF
-	-	16	TRBV28	TRBJ1-1	TGTGCCAGCAGTTTATGGAGTGAGGGGAGGGTCACTGAAGCTTTCTTT	CASSLWSEGRVTEAFF
-	TRBD2	14	TRBV30	TRBJ2-3	TGTGCCTGGTCGACCAGCGGGAGGTCAGATACGCAGTATTTT	CAWSTSGRSDTQYF
once	TRBD1	14	TRBV5-1	TRBJ1-6	TGCGCCAGCAGCTCGACAGGGTCGAATTCACCCCTCCACTTT	CASSSTGSNSPLHF